One and the same sample provided the 9 T cell receptor beta chains below, sequenced in a study of blood T cell repertoires in COVID-19. The method was immunoSEQ multiplex PCR; TCRdb's version includes in-frame clones alone and lacks a portion of them. The table records a few hundred thousand clones, around 84% of them present only once. Sequencing was carried out using peripheral blood. These receptors all stem from a human donor in a cohort sampled during active COVID-19.

This chain joins TRBV18 and TRBJ2-7; 9 bases align to TRBD1. The CDR3 extends over 13 amino acids. V lost 6 bases, J lost 4 bases, and 4 bases stayed unmatched. Looked up from germline, CDR1 is KGHSH and CDR2 is LQKENI. CDR3 amino acids: CASSEGTGYEQYF. The CDR3 DNA is TGTGCCAGCTCCGAGGGGACAGGGTACGAGCAGTACTTC.

This clone appeared a few times. The chain uses TRBV5-4 and TRBJ2-1; the match to TRBD2 covers 12 bases. Germline V gene sequence: CDR1 SGHNT, CDR2 YYREEE (reference sequence). CDR3 length: 18 residues. V shed 4 bases and J 7 bases; nucleotides not matched to a gene: 15. The CDR3 sequence: CASSAGSRLAGVGNEQFF. The CDR3 region has the DNA TGTGCCAGCAGCGCCGGCTCCCGACTAGCGGGAGTGGGGAATGAGCAGTTCTTC.

This clone appeared a few times. The CDR3 region is CASSWTGGDYNEQFF. In DNA form, the CDR3 reads TGTGCCAGCAGTTGGACAGGGGGGGACTACAATGAGCAGTTCTTC. V gene TRBV6-5 combines with J gene TRBJ2-1; 10 bases map to TRBD1. Losses at the gene ends were 4 bases for V and 3 bases for J; bases not matched to a gene: 3. CDR1 and CDR2 from the germline V gene are MNHEY and SVGAGI. The CDR3 has 15 residues.

The J gene is TRBJ2-7, the V gene TRBV18, with 9 bases matching TRBD1. Germline loops: CDR1 KGHSH, CDR2 LQKENI. Trimming cost V 3 bases and J 4 bases; bases outside gene matches: 10. The CDR3 has 16 amino acids. The chain's CDR3 is CASSPHRDRDEYEQYF. CDR3 coding DNA: TGTGCCAGCTCACCGCACCGGGACAGGGATGAGTACGAGCAGTACTTC. Complete variable domain (other parts from reference TRBV18 and TRBJ2-7): NAGVMQNPRHLVRRRGQEARLRCSPMKGHSHVYWYRQLPEEGLKFMVYLQKENIIDESGMPKERFSAEFPKEGPSILRIQQVVRGDSAAYFCASSPHRDRDEYEQYFGPGTRLTVT.

This clone was observed a single time. The rearrangement uses TRBV11-3 and TRBJ1-1; a possible D gene is TRBD1 (6 bases). This CDR3 comprises 14 residues. Deletions cut 5 bases from V and 2 bases from J, with 12 bases between. The germline V gene has CDR1 SGHNT and CDR2 YENEEA. CDR3 bases: TGTGCCAGCAGCCACGGACAGTCTAACACTGAAGCTTTCTTT. It codes for CASSHGQSNTEAFF.

This clone was observed a single time. V is TRBV2 and J is TRBJ1-5; possible D gene TRBD1, 5 bases. Germline lookup yields CDR1 SNHLY and CDR2 FYNNEI. V was shortened by 4 bases and J by 0 bases, with 7 bases between the two germline ends. The CDR3 consists of 14 residues. The CDR3 DNA follows: TGTGCCAGCAGTGGGACAAATAGCAATCAGCCCCAGCATTTT. This sequence encodes CASSGTNSNQPQHF.

This chain joins TRBV5-5 and TRBJ1-1; D ambiguous. The ends were cut back, 0 bases at V and 3 bases at J, with 6 bases in the middle. CDR1 and CDR2 (germline): SGHKS, YYEKEE (reference sequence). The CDR3 totals 13 residues. The CDR3 loop reads CASSLGADTEAFF. Here the CDR3 DNA reads TGTGCCAGCAGCTTGGGGGCCGACACTGAAGCTTTCTTT.

This clone was detected only once. V is TRBV7-3 and J is TRBJ2-2, with D tentatively TRBD2 (6 bases). The CDR3 is 14 residues long. V was shortened by 2 bases and J by 6 bases, with 10 bases between the two germline ends. CDR1 is SGHTA and CDR2 is FQGTGA in the germline V gene. CDR3: CASSLQIAAGELFF. As DNA, the CDR3 is TGTGCCAGCAGCTTACAAATAGCGGCCGGGGAGCTGTTTTTT. The full variable domain, completed using reference TRBV7-3 and TRBJ2-2, is GAGVSQTPSNKVTEKGKYVELRCDPISGHTALYWYRQSLGQGPEFLIYFQGTGAADDSGLPNDRFFAVRPEGSVSTLKIQRTERGDSAVYLCASSLQIAAGELFFGEGSRLTVL.

The CDR3 loop reads CASSPPPGVSYEQYF. The CDR3 bases are TGTGCCAGCAGCCCTCCGCCGGGGGTCTCCTACGAGCAGTACTTC. The chain links TRBV7-9 to TRBJ2-7, with D maybe TRBD2 (6 bases). This CDR3 contains 15 residues. Trimming took off 5 bases at V and 0 bases at J, with 14 bases between the two ends. The germline V gene encodes CDR1 SEHNR and CDR2 FQNEAQ (reference sequence).